Listed below are T cell receptor beta chains from one sample, sequenced in a study of blood T cell repertoires in COVID-19. TCRdb's copy holds only in-frame clones and misses some; the assay was immunoSEQ multiplex PCR. The repertoire holds just over 150,000 clones, with around 82% as singletons. Sequencing was done on a sample of peripheral blood. These receptors were collected from a woman in her 40s with COVID-19, enrolled during active disease. CDR3s include the opening cysteine and the closing phenylalanine or tryptophan. Each record gives: V gene, D gene, clone size, CDR3 length, J gene, CDR3 DNA, CDR3 protein. D genes are given only for firm matches. Only some rows state a clone size, as once, few, many or a class for expanded clones.

V gene: TRBV3-1/TRBV3-2
D gene: -
clone size: -
CDR3 length: 15
J gene: TRBJ2-2
CDR3 DNA: TGTGCCAGCAGCCCGGGGGTTACGCACACCGGGGAGCTGTTTTTT
CDR3 protein: CASSPGVTHTGELFF

V gene: TRBV3-1/TRBV3-2
D gene: -
clone size: -
CDR3 length: 17
J gene: TRBJ2-3
CDR3 DNA: TGTGCCAGCAGCCAAGAATTCCACCCTAGTGGGACAGATACGCAGTATTTT
CDR3 protein: CASSQEFHPSGTDTQYF

V gene: TRBV27
D gene: -
clone size: once
CDR3 length: 14
J gene: TRBJ1-1
CDR3 DNA: TGTGCCAGCAGTTTGGGGGGGTTGAACACTGAAGCTTTCTTT
CDR3 protein: CASSLGGLNTEAFF

V gene: TRBV18
D gene: TRBD1
clone size: -
CDR3 length: 15
J gene: TRBJ2-3
CDR3 DNA: TGTGCCAGCTCACCCCAGGGGGCTAACACAGATACGCAGTATTTT
CDR3 protein: CASSPQGANTDTQYF

V gene: TRBV15
D gene: TRBD2
clone size: -
CDR3 length: 16
J gene: TRBJ2-3
CDR3 DNA: TGTGCCACCAGCAGGCCCTTTAGCGGGGTGGAGGATACGCAGTATTTT
CDR3 protein: CATSRPFSGVEDTQYF

V gene: TRBV12-3/TRBV12-4
D gene: -
clone size: -
CDR3 length: 12
J gene: TRBJ1-2
CDR3 DNA: TGTGCCAGCAGTTTTGGCCTCTATGGCTACACCTTC
CDR3 protein: CASSFGLYGYTF

V gene: TRBV2
D gene: TRBD1
clone size: -
CDR3 length: 11
J gene: TRBJ2-1
CDR3 DNA: TGTGCCAGGGGACAGGGGAATGAGCAGTTCTTC
CDR3 protein: CARGQGNEQFF

V gene: TRBV7-8
D gene: -
clone size: -
CDR3 length: 16
J gene: TRBJ2-2
CDR3 DNA: TGTGCCAGCAGCTTAGATTCCGGACAAACCACCGGGGAGCTGTTTTTT
CDR3 protein: CASSLDSGQTTGELFF

V gene: TRBV3-1/TRBV3-2
D gene: -
clone size: -
CDR3 length: 18
J gene: TRBJ2-7
CDR3 DNA: TGTGCCAGCAGCCCAAAACGAGGACAGACGCCCCCTGGGTCCGAGCAGTACTTC
CDR3 protein: CASSPKRGQTPPGSEQYF

V gene: TRBV18
D gene: -
clone size: once
CDR3 length: 15
J gene: TRBJ2-1
CDR3 DNA: TGTGCCAGCTCACCTAGGCAGGGCCCCTACAATGAGCAGTTCTTC
CDR3 protein: CASSPRQGPYNEQFF

V gene: TRBV6-2/TRBV6-3
D gene: TRBD1
clone size: -
CDR3 length: 17
J gene: TRBJ1-2
CDR3 DNA: TGTGCCAGCAGTTACTGGCCGGGACAGGGTACAGCTTTTGGCTACACCTTC
CDR3 protein: CASSYWPGQGTAFGYTF

V gene: TRBV6-6
D gene: -
clone size: few
CDR3 length: 14
J gene: TRBJ1-4
CDR3 DNA: TGTGCCAGCTGTCGACCGGCAACTAATGAAAAACTGTTTTTT
CDR3 protein: CASCRPATNEKLFF

V gene: TRBV7-9
D gene: TRBD2
clone size: -
CDR3 length: 16
J gene: TRBJ2-1
CDR3 DNA: TGTGCCAGCAGCTTAGATCTAGCGGGAGGTCGAGATGAGCAGTTCTTC
CDR3 protein: CASSLDLAGGRDEQFF

V gene: TRBV27
D gene: -
clone size: -
CDR3 length: 12
J gene: TRBJ2-1
CDR3 DNA: TGTGCCAGCAGTGGGCCCTTCAATGAGCAGTTCTTC
CDR3 protein: CASSGPFNEQFF

V gene: TRBV18
D gene: TRBD1
clone size: -
CDR3 length: 16
J gene: TRBJ1-1
CDR3 DNA: TGTGCCAGCTCACCAAGGACAGGGAGGTTGTACACTGAAGCTTTCTTT
CDR3 protein: CASSPRTGRLYTEAFF

V gene: TRBV19
D gene: TRBD2
clone size: once
CDR3 length: 13
J gene: TRBJ2-1
CDR3 DNA: TGTGCCAGTAGTTACGGACTAGTTGGCGAGCAGTTCTTC
CDR3 protein: CASSYGLVGEQFF

V gene: TRBV28
D gene: -
clone size: -
CDR3 length: 15
J gene: TRBJ2-6
CDR3 DNA: TGTGCCAGCAGTACCGTCGGGTCAGGGGCCAACGTCCTGACTTTC
CDR3 protein: CASSTVGSGANVLTF

V gene: TRBV13
D gene: -
clone size: -
CDR3 length: 20
J gene: TRBJ2-3
CDR3 DNA: TGTGCCAGCAGCTTAGTCAGGGGACGCAGGGGCGGACTAGTGGCAGATACGCAGTATTTT
CDR3 protein: CASSLVRGRRGGLVADTQYF

V gene: TRBV6-6
D gene: TRBD1
clone size: -
CDR3 length: 15
J gene: TRBJ2-1
CDR3 DNA: TGTGCCAGCAGAGCACAGGGGAGCTCCTACAATGAGCAGTTCTTC
CDR3 protein: CASRAQGSSYNEQFF

V gene: TRBV9
D gene: -
clone size: once
CDR3 length: 18
J gene: TRBJ1-1
CDR3 DNA: TGTGCCAGCAGCGAGGCTAGACAGGTGGGGAGTTTGAACACTGAAGCTTTCTTT
CDR3 protein: CASSEARQVGSLNTEAFF

V gene: TRBV6-5
D gene: -
clone size: -
CDR3 length: 11
J gene: TRBJ1-6
CDR3 DNA: TGTGCCAGCAGGCACCCTACACCCCTCCACTTT
CDR3 protein: CASRHPTPLHF

V gene: TRBV6-1
D gene: TRBD1
clone size: -
CDR3 length: 16
J gene: TRBJ2-5
CDR3 DNA: TGTGCCAGCAGTGAAGGTTTCGGCAGGGGGCGTGAGACCCAGTACTTC
CDR3 protein: CASSEGFGRGRETQYF

V gene: TRBV7-8
D gene: -
clone size: -
CDR3 length: 12
J gene: TRBJ2-1
CDR3 DNA: TGTGCCAGCAGCTTGCGTTACAATGAGCAGTTCTTC
CDR3 protein: CASSLRYNEQFF

V gene: TRBV11-2
D gene: -
clone size: once
CDR3 length: 17
J gene: TRBJ1-2
CDR3 DNA: TGTGCCAGCAGCTCCCTTCGGAACAGGGCTATTCGCTATGGCTACACCTTC
CDR3 protein: CASSSLRNRAIRYGYTF

V gene: TRBV7-6
D gene: -
clone size: -
CDR3 length: 11
J gene: TRBJ2-1
CDR3 DNA: TGTGCCAGCAGCTCCGACAATGAGCAGTTCTTC
CDR3 protein: CASSSDNEQFF

V gene: TRBV6-6
D gene: -
clone size: -
CDR3 length: 14
J gene: TRBJ2-3
CDR3 DNA: TGTGCCAGCAGCCGCGCCGCGGGAATAGATACGCAGTATTTT
CDR3 protein: CASSRAAGIDTQYF

V gene: TRBV14
D gene: -
clone size: once
CDR3 length: 14
J gene: TRBJ2-5
CDR3 DNA: TGTGCCAGCAGCCACTACAGGGCTACAGAGACCCAGTACTTC
CDR3 protein: CASSHYRATETQYF

V gene: TRBV6-1
D gene: TRBD1
clone size: few
CDR3 length: 15
J gene: TRBJ2-3
CDR3 DNA: TGTGCCAGCAGTGATTGGACAGGGTCCACAGATACGCAGTATTTT
CDR3 protein: CASSDWTGSTDTQYF

V gene: TRBV6-5
D gene: -
clone size: -
CDR3 length: 12
J gene: TRBJ1-1
CDR3 DNA: TGTGCCAGCACCTTTATGAACACTGAAGCTTTCTTT
CDR3 protein: CASTFMNTEAFF

V gene: TRBV2
D gene: -
clone size: -
CDR3 length: 14
J gene: TRBJ1-1
CDR3 DNA: TGTGCCAGCAGTGATCAGGGTCTGGCCACTGAAGCTTTCTTT
CDR3 protein: CASSDQGLATEAFF

V gene: TRBV19
D gene: TRBD2
clone size: -
CDR3 length: 16
J gene: TRBJ2-3
CDR3 DNA: TGTGCCAGTAGTATAGGCCTAGCGGGAGCCACAGATACGCAGTATTTT
CDR3 protein: CASSIGLAGATDTQYF

V gene: TRBV5-4
D gene: -
clone size: -
CDR3 length: 15
J gene: TRBJ1-2
CDR3 DNA: TGTGCCAGCACCTATCGCGAGTCCGTGGTCGATGGCTACACCTTC
CDR3 protein: CASTYRESVVDGYTF

V gene: TRBV2
D gene: -
clone size: -
CDR3 length: 14
J gene: TRBJ2-7
CDR3 DNA: TGTGCCAGCAGTGAAGCGGTGGCCTCCTCCGAGCAGTACTTC
CDR3 protein: CASSEAVASSEQYF

V gene: TRBV11-3
D gene: -
clone size: -
CDR3 length: 13
J gene: TRBJ2-5
CDR3 DNA: TGTGCCAGCAGCGGCTCGGGTTTGGAGACCCAGTACTTC
CDR3 protein: CASSGSGLETQYF

V gene: TRBV6-5
D gene: -
clone size: few
CDR3 length: 15
J gene: TRBJ2-3
CDR3 DNA: TGTGCCAGCAGTTATTTTGGAGGGAGCACAGATACGCAGTATTTT
CDR3 protein: CASSYFGGSTDTQYF

V gene: TRBV6-5
D gene: TRBD1
clone size: -
CDR3 length: 13
J gene: TRBJ1-2
CDR3 DNA: TGTGCCAGCAGGGACAGGGGGGAATATGGCTACACCTTC
CDR3 protein: CASRDRGEYGYTF

V gene: TRBV10-3
D gene: TRBD1
clone size: -
CDR3 length: 12
J gene: TRBJ2-7
CDR3 DNA: TGTGCCATATCGACAGGGGCCTACGAGCAGTACTTC
CDR3 protein: CAISTGAYEQYF

V gene: TRBV2
D gene: TRBD2
clone size: -
CDR3 length: 20
J gene: TRBJ2-7
CDR3 DNA: TGTGCCAGCAGGCTTTCTACAGGGGGACAGACTAGCGGGAGCCGAAACGAGCAGTACTTC
CDR3 protein: CASRLSTGGQTSGSRNEQYF

V gene: TRBV5-1
D gene: -
clone size: -
CDR3 length: 15
J gene: TRBJ2-7
CDR3 DNA: TGCGCCAGCAGCCTGGACCTACCCCTCCCGGGCGAGCAGTACTTC
CDR3 protein: CASSLDLPLPGEQYF

V gene: TRBV7-2
D gene: TRBD2
clone size: -
CDR3 length: 17
J gene: TRBJ2-1
CDR3 DNA: TGTGCCAGCAGCTCTCAGGGACTAGCGGGAGGGCCGAATGAGCAGTTCTTC
CDR3 protein: CASSSQGLAGGPNEQFF

V gene: TRBV9
D gene: TRBD1
clone size: -
CDR3 length: 15
J gene: TRBJ2-1
CDR3 DNA: TGTGCCAGCAGCGTAGTAGGGGGCTCGAGGAATGAGCAGTTCTTC
CDR3 protein: CASSVVGGSRNEQFF

V gene: TRBV15
D gene: -
clone size: -
CDR3 length: 17
J gene: TRBJ1-6
CDR3 DNA: TGTGCCACCAGCAGTCTAGAACCGAGCTCCTATAATTCACCCCTCCACTTT
CDR3 protein: CATSSLEPSSYNSPLHF

V gene: TRBV5-6
D gene: TRBD1
clone size: -
CDR3 length: 12
J gene: TRBJ2-7
CDR3 DNA: TGTGCCAGCAGCTCCCCGGGACAGGGCCCTAACTTC
CDR3 protein: CASSSPGQGPNF